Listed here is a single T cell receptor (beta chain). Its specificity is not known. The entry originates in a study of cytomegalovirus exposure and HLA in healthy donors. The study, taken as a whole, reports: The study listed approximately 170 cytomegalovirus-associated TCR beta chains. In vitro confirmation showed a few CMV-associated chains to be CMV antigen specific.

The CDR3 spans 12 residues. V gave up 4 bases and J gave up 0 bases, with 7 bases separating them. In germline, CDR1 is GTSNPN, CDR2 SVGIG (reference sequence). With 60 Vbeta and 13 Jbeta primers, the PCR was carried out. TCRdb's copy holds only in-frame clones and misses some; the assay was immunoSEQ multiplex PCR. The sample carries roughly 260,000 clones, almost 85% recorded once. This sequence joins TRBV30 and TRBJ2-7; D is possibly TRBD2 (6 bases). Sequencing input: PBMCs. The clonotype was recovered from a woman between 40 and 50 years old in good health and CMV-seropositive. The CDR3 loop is CAWTSVSYEQYF. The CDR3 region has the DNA TGTGCCTGGACTAGCGTCTCCTACGAGCAGTACTTC.